This TCR beta chain was captured in a study of PD-1 blockade in classical Hodgkin lymphoma. Broader study findings: Researchers reported that CD4+ TCR diversity, though not CD8+, rose significantly by C4D1. Nivolumab initiation under 1 year post-ASCT meant exclusion.

The time point denotes: cycle 4 day 1 (C4D1), after less than 7 weeks of nivolumab. With no exception, relapse followed autologous stem cell transplantation in all patients, and brentuximab vedotin exposure varied. Complete response, partial response or progressive disease was each patient's best response. V gave up 8 bases and J gave up 8 bases, with 15 bases separating them. Germline-derived CDR1 and CDR2 are LNHDA and SQIVND (reference sequence). The CDR3 is made up of 13 amino acids. Only a few counts were recorded for this clone. Antigen unknown. The repertoire was sequenced with immunoSEQ multiplex PCR; TCRdb's copy has only in-frame clones and lacks some. This sample has some 45,000 clones, with around 78% found just once.

The source of this sequence is a human donor with classical Hodgkin lymphoma. The V gene is TRBV19, the J gene TRBJ1-4; no reliable D call. This specimen was peripheral blood mononuclear cells (PBMCs), taken before the fourth cycle of nivolumab. CDR3 loop: CASGLHLWEKLFF. CDR3 bases: TGTGCCAGTGGACTCCATCTCTGGGAAAAACTGTTTTTT.